A selection of T cell receptor beta chains follows, all from one sample in a study of technical replicates of blood from a handful of donors. Here immunoSEQ multiplex PCR was the method, and the copy in TCRdb shows in-frame clones only, minus some. The sample lists more than 90,000 clones, roughly 95% occurring once. Sequencing input: T cells isolated from PBMCs. Receptor source: a human donor in good health. Both conserved end residues are part of each CDR3. A D gene is named only where the DNA matches it firmly. Clone size is not always given. Where it is, it says once, few, many or a class for expanded clones.

j_call	clone_size	v_call	d_call	cdr3_nt	cdr3_aa
TRBJ1-1	-	TRBV6-6	-	TGTGCCAGCAGTGGAGCCGACCTGATTGTCGAAGCTTTCTTT	CASSGADLIVEAFF
TRBJ2-1	-	TRBV29-1	-	TGCAGCGTTCTAGCGACTGAGCAGTTCTTC	CSVLATEQFF
TRBJ2-1	-	TRBV2	TRBD2	TGTGCCAGCCACCCCTCAACCAGGCGGGAGAGCTCCTACAATGAGCAGTTCTTC	CASHPSTRRESSYNEQFF
TRBJ2-1	once	TRBV5-4	TRBD2	TGTGCCAGCAGCTTGGCAGGCGGGGGGGCTTACAATGAGCAGTTCTTC	CASSLAGGGAYNEQFF
TRBJ1-2	-	TRBV25-1	-	TGTGCCAGCAGGGATCAGGCCTATGGCTACACCTTC	CASRDQAYGYTF
TRBJ2-1	-	TRBV6-6	TRBD1	TGTGCCAGCATCTCGGGACAGGGTCTCGATGAGCAGTTCTTC	CASISGQGLDEQFF
TRBJ2-7	-	TRBV18	TRBD1	TGTGCCAGCTCACAAATACAGGGGGTCCACGAGCAGTACTTC	CASSQIQGVHEQYF
TRBJ2-7	once	TRBV30	TRBD2	TGTGCCTGGAGTCCCCTGGGTAGCGGGAGGTCCTCCTACGAGCAGTACTTC	CAWSPLGSGRSSYEQYF
TRBJ2-1	-	TRBV6-1	-	TGTGCCAGCAGTGAACAACGGCGGGTCTCCTACAATGAGCAGTTCTTC	CASSEQRRVSYNEQFF
TRBJ1-6	-	TRBV30	-	TGTGCCTGGAGGGTGGAGGGCAGCTCCTATAATTCACCCCTCCACTTT	CAWRVEGSSYNSPLHF
TRBJ2-2	-	TRBV10-3	-	TGTGCCGCCCGTAGGACGGGGACGAACACCGGGGAGCTGTTTTTT	CAARRTGTNTGELFF
TRBJ2-1	-	TRBV7-2	-	TGTGCCAGCAGCTTACGTTCCCAACTAGCCTCCTCCTACAATGAGCAGTTCTTC	CASSLRSQLASSYNEQFF
TRBJ2-2	few	TRBV2	-	TGTGCCAGCACAGTATCAAGCGGGGAGCTGTTTTTT	CASTVSSGELFF
TRBJ1-4	-	TRBV19	-	TGTGCCAGTATGGCAAGAACTGAAAAACTGTTTTTT	CASMARTEKLFF
TRBJ2-7	-	TRBV18	TRBD2	TGTGCCAGCTCACCCGGACTAGCGGGGGGCGCCTACGAGCAGTACTTC	CASSPGLAGGAYEQYF
TRBJ2-1	-	TRBV9	TRBD1	TGTGCCAGCAGCGTAGCTATTGGGACAGGTGCTACATCCTACAATGAGCAGTTCTTC	CASSVAIGTGATSYNEQFF
TRBJ2-3	-	TRBV18	TRBD2	TGTGCCAGCTCACCAAGTCAACTAGCGTCGCAGTATTTT	CASSPSQLASQYF
TRBJ1-5	-	TRBV27	-	TGTGCCAGCAGTCTCCGTGGGGGGTATCGCAATCAGCCCCAGCATTTT	CASSLRGGYRNQPQHF
TRBJ1-3	-	TRBV6-5	-	TGTGCCAGCCGGCGCGGGGGTGTGGCTGGAAACACCATATATTTT	CASRRGGVAGNTIYF
TRBJ2-5	-	TRBV11-2	TRBD2	TGTGCCAGCAGCTCCGGACTAGCGGACTCCCGGACGGAGACCCAGTACTTC	CASSSGLADSRTETQYF
TRBJ1-1	-	TRBV7-2	-	TGTGCCAGCAGCTTAAATCCAGGCAACACTGAAGCTTTCTTT	CASSLNPGNTEAFF
TRBJ1-1	-	TRBV7-9	-	TGTGCCAGCAGCTTGGGGGCTTCGAACACTGAAGCTTTCTTT	CASSLGASNTEAFF
TRBJ2-5	-	TRBV14	TRBD1	TGTGCCAGCAGCCAACTCCCGGGACAGGGGATATCGCCGGGACTAGTACAAGAGACCCAGTACTTC	CASSQLPGQGISPGLVQETQYF
TRBJ2-1	-	TRBV9	TRBD1	TGTGCCAGCAGCGTAGTCCCAGGGGGCTTAAGTATGGGCTACAATGAGCAGTTCTTC	CASSVVPGGLSMGYNEQFF
TRBJ1-1	-	TRBV7-9	-	TGTGCCAGCAGCTTAGACAGTGGGAACACTGAAGCTTTCTTT	CASSLDSGNTEAFF
TRBJ2-2	-	TRBV14	TRBD2	TGTGCCAGCAGCCACGCACCGGGACTAGCGATTAGTCACACCGGGGAGCTGTTTTTT	CASSHAPGLAISHTGELFF
TRBJ2-7	-	TRBV30	TRBD1	TGTGCCTGGAGTGGCCCGGGACAGAGCTCCTACGAGCAGTACTTC	CAWSGPGQSSYEQYF
TRBJ2-3	once	TRBV19	TRBD1	TGTGCCAGTAGTATAGACGGACAGGGGGCAGATACGCAGTATTTT	CASSIDGQGADTQYF
TRBJ1-1	-	TRBV5-1	-	TGCGCCAGCTCATCGGGGGGGGGCATGAACACTGAAGCTTTCTTT	CASSSGGGMNTEAFF
TRBJ1-2	-	TRBV29-1	TRBD1	TGCAGCGTTGATTTTAGGGACAGGGGCCATTCTAACTATGGCTACACCTTC	CSVDFRDRGHSNYGYTF
TRBJ2-7	-	TRBV4-1	-	TGCGCCAGCAGCCAAGTTGTGGCAGGGGGGAACTACGAGCAGTACTTC	CASSQVVAGGNYEQYF
TRBJ2-5	once	TRBV15	TRBD1	TGTGCCACCAGCACCCGGGACAGAGAAGAGACCCAGTACTTC	CATSTRDREETQYF
TRBJ2-5	-	TRBV4-1	-	TGCGCCAGCAGCCAAGGGGGGCCGACTGGCACTGTAAGATGGACCCAGTACTTC	CASSQGGPTGTVRWTQYF
TRBJ1-4	-	TRBV5-5	TRBD1	TGTGCCAGCAGACTAGGACAGGGCACTAATGAAAAACTGTTTTTT	CASRLGQGTNEKLFF
TRBJ1-3	-	TRBV10-3	-	TGTGCCATCAGTACTAATACAGGGTATTCTGGAAACACCATATATTTT	CAISTNTGYSGNTIYF
TRBJ2-3	-	TRBV6-1	-	TGTGCCAGCAGTGAGGGCGGGACAGATACGCAGTATTTT	CASSEGGTDTQYF
TRBJ2-3	-	TRBV12-5	TRBD1	TGTGCTAGTGGTCGGGACAGTACCACAGATACGCAGTATTTT	CASGRDSTTDTQYF
TRBJ2-7	-	TRBV7-9	TRBD1	TGTGCCAGCAGCGGGACAGGGTACTACGAGCAGTACTTC	CASSGTGYYEQYF
TRBJ2-7	-	TRBV7-6	-	TGTGCCAGCAGCTTTGCGACAGGTGTCAACGAGCAGTACTTC	CASSFATGVNEQYF
TRBJ2-3	-	TRBV18	-	TGTGCCAGCTCAGCGGCGGATACGCAGTATTTT	CASSAADTQYF
TRBJ1-4	-	TRBV4-2	-	TGTGCCAGCAGCCAAGAGTGGGAGACTAATGAAAAACTGTTTTTT	CASSQEWETNEKLFF
TRBJ2-7	-	TRBV6-1	-	TGTGCCAGCAGTGAAACATCAGACACCGAGCAGTACTTC	CASSETSDTEQYF
TRBJ1-1	-	TRBV7-9	-	TGTGCCAGCAGCCCAGGGACAACCGAAGCTTTCTTT	CASSPGTTEAFF
TRBJ1-1	-	TRBV5-1	TRBD1	TGCGCCAGCGAGAGGACCCCCGGGACAGGGAACACTGAAGCTTTCTTT	CASERTPGTGNTEAFF
TRBJ2-7	-	TRBV6-1	-	TGTGCCAGCAGTGATTCCGTGGGGGCTTCCTACGAGCAGTACTTC	CASSDSVGASYEQYF
TRBJ1-1	-	TRBV5-1	-	TGCGCCAGCAGCTCAGGCGGGGTGAACACTGAAGCTTTCTTT	CASSSGGVNTEAFF
TRBJ2-5	-	TRBV2	TRBD1	TGTGCCAGCCAAAGGGACAGGTCCCAAGAGACCCAGTACTTC	CASQRDRSQETQYF
TRBJ2-7	once	TRBV28	TRBD2	TGTGCCAGCACAGCGGGGAGTAGCTACGAGCAGTACTTC	CASTAGSSYEQYF